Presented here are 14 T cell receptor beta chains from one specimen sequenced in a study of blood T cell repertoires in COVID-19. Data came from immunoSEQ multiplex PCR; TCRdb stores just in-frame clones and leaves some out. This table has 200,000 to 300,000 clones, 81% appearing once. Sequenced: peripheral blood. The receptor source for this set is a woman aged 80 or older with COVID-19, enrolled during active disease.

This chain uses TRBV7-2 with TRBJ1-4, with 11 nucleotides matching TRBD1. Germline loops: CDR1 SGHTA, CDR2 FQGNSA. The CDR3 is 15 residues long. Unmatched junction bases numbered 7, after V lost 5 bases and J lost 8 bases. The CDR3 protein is CASSAVGTGGEKLFF. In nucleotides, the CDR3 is TGTGCCAGCAGCGCCGTCGGGACAGGGGGAGAAAAACTGTTTTTT.

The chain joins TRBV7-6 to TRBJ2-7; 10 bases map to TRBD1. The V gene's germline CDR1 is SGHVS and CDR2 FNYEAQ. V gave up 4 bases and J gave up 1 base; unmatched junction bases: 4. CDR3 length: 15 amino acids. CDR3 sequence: CASSSGTGESYEQYF. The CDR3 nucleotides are TGTGCCAGCAGCTCAGGGACAGGGGAATCCTACGAGCAGTACTTC.

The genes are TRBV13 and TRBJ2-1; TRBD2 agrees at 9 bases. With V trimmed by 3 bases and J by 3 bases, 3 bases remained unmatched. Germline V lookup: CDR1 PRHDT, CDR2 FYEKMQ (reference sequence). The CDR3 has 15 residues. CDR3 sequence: CASSFAGGIYNEQFF. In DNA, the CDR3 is TGTGCCAGCAGCTTTGCGGGGGGGATCTACAATGAGCAGTTCTTC.

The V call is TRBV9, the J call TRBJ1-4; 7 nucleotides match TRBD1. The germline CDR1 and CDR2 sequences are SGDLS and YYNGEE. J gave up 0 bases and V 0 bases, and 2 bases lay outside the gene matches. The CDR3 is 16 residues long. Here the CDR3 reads CASSVGGTATNEKLFF. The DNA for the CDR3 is TGTGCCAGCAGCGTAGGTGGGACAGCAACTAATGAAAAACTGTTTTTT.

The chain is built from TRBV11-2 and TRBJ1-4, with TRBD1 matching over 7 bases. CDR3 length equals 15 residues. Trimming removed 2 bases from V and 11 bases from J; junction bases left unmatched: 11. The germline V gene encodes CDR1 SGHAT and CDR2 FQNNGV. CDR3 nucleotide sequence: TGTGCCAGCAGCTTAAAGGCCGGGACAGTCACCAAACTGTTTTTT. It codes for CASSLKAGTVTKLFF.

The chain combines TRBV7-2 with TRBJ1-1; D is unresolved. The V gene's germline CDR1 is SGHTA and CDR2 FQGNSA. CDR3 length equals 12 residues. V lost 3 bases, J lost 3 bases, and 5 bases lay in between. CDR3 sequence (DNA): TGTGCCAGCAGCTTGAGGTACACTGAAGCTTTCTTT. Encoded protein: CASSLRYTEAFF.

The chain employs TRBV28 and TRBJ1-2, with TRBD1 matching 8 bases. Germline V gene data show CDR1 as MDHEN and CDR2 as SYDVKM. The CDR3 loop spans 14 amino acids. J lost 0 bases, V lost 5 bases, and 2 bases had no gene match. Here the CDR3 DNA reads TGTGCCAGCAGTGTGGACAGGGCTAACTATGGCTACACCTTC. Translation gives CASSVDRANYGYTF.

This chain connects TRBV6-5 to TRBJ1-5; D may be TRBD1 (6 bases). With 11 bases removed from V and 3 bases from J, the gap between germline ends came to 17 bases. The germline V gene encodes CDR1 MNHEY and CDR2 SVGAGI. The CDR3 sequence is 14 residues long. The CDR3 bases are TGTGCCTCCTTGCTTGGGGGCAACAATCAGCCCCAGCATTTT. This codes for CASLLGGNNQPQHF.

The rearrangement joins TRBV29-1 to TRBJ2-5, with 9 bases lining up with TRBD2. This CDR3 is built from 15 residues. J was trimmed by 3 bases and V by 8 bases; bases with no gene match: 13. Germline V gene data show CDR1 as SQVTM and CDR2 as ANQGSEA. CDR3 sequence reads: CSLTKRTSAEETQYF. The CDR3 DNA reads TGCAGCCTAACTAAGAGGACTAGCGCCGAAGAGACCCAGTACTTC.

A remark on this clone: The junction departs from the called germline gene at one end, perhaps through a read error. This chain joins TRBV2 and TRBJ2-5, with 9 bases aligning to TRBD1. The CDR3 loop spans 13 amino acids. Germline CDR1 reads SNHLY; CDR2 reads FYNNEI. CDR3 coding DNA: TGTGCCAGCAGTGGAGGGGACAGGGTTTTTTTGCACTTC. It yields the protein CASSGGDRVFLHF.

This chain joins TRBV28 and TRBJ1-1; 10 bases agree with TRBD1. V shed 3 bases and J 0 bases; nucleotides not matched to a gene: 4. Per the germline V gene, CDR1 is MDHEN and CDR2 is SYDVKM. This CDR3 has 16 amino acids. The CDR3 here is CASSLRTGGLNTEAFF. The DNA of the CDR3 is TGTGCCAGCAGTTTGAGGACAGGGGGATTGAACACTGAAGCTTTCTTT. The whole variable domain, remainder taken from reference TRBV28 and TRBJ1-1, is DVKVTQSSRYLVKRTGEKVFLECVQDMDHENMFWYRQDPGLGLRLIYFSYDVKMKEKGDIPEGYSVSREKKERFSLILESASTNQTSMYLCASSLRTGGLNTEAFFGQGTRLTVV.

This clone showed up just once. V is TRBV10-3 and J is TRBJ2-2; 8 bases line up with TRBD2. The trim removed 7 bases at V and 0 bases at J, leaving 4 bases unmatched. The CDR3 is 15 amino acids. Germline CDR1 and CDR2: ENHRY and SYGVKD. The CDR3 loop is CAIMSGRANTGELFF. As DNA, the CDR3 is TGTGCCATCATGAGCGGGAGAGCGAACACCGGGGAGCTGTTTTTT.

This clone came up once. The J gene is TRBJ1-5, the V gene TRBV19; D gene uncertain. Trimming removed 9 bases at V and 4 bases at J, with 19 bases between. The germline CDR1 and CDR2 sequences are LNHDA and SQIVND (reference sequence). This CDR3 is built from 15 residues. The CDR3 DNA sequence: TGTGCCAGCACCACAAAGGCGGGGATTAATCAGCCCCAGCATTTT. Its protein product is CASTTKAGINQPQHF.

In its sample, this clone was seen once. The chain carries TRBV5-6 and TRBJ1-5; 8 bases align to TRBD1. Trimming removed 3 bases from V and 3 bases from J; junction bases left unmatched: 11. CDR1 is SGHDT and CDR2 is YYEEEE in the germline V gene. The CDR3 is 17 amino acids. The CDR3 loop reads CASSSSPGTGHNQPQHF. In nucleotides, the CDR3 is TGTGCCAGCAGCTCCTCTCCAGGGACAGGTCACAATCAGCCCCAGCATTTT.